Listed here is a single T cell receptor beta chain. This sample is drawn from a study of CD8 T cells in Susac syndrome. RNA totalling roughly 0.45 to 1 ug underwent reverse transcription with random hexamers. Amplification of TCR beta CDR3 spanned 54 Vbeta and 13 Jbeta via immunoSEQ multiplex PCR. Each CDR3 protein is one row after TCRdb ran MiXCR on the immunoSEQ multiplex PCR reads. The sample contains about 150,000 distinct CDR3 sequences, over 95% of which appear only once. From blood CD8+ and CD4+ T cells, the TCR beta chain was sequenced. Each multiple sclerosis control was a treatment-naive patient with relapsing-remitting disease that was either stable or active. Through negative isolation, CD4+ and CD8+ T cells were obtained, while TEMRA cells were enriched using FACS. The CDR3 totals 16 residues. V trimming: 0 bases; J trimming: 6 bases; junction bases outside the gene matches: 7. Looked up from germline, CDR1 is LGHNA and CDR2 is YNFKEQ.

V is TRBV4-2 and J is TRBJ2-1; 8 bases are shared with TRBD2. The origin of this receptor is a human donor with multiple sclerosis. Sequencing input: CD8+ T cells from PBMCs. CDR3 DNA: TGTGCCAGCAGCCAAGATGTTGGACTAGCCCTCAATGAGCAGTTCTTC. Translating it yields CASSQDVGLALNEQFF.